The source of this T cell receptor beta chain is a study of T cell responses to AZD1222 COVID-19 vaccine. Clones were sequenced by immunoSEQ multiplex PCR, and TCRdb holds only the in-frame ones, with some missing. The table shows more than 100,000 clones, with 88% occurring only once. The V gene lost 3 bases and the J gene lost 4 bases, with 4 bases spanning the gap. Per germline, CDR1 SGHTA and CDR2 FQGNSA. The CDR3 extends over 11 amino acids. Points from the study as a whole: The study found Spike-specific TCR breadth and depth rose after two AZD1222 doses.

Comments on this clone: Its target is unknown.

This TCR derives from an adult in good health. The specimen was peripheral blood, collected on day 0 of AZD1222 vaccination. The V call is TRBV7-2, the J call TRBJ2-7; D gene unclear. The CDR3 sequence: CASSLRYEQYF. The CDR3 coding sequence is TGTGCCAGCAGCTTGAGGTACGAGCAGTACTTC. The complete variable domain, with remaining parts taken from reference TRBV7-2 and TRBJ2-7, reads GAGVSQSPSNKVTEKGKDVELRCDPISGHTALYWYRQSLGQGLEFLIYFQGNSAPDKSGLPSDRFSAERTGGSVSTLTIQRTQQEDSAVYLCASSLRYEQYFGPGTRLTVT.